These T cell receptor beta chains were read from a single sample in a study of T cells in Graves' hyperthyroidism and ophthalmopathy. MiXCR, applied by TCRdb to the multiplex PCR reads, yields one record per CDR3 protein. The sample holds about 380,000 distinct CDR3 sequences, 15% to 20% seen once. Sequencing used blood. The receptors here all came from a young man with Graves' ophthalmopathy. The CDR3 runs from the conserved cysteine through the conserved F or W. A D gene is named only where the DNA matches it firmly. Not all rows give a size; the values are once, few, many and, for expanded clones, a class.

-	-	TRBV5-6	TRBJ2-2	CASSLASEANTGELFF	TGTGCCAGCAGCTTGGCCAGCGAAGCGAACACCGGGGAGCTGTTTTTT
-	-	TRBV9	TRBJ2-2	CASSVTQQQAGELFF	TGTGCCAGCAGCGTAACCCAACAGCAAGCCGGGGAGCTGTTTTTT
many	TRBD2	TRBV20-1	TRBJ2-5	CSARALAGGPRQETQYF	TGCAGTGCTAGAGCTCTAGCGGGGGGGCCTCGGCAAGAGACCCAGTACTTC
many	TRBD1	TRBV28	TRBJ2-2	CASGDREGTGELFF	TGTGCCAGCGGGGACAGGGAGGGCACCGGGGAGCTGTTTTTT
few	TRBD1	TRBV14	TRBJ1-4	CASSPRTGNEKLFF	TGTGCCAGCAGCCCACGGACAGGGAATGAAAAACTGTTTTTT
many	-	TRBV15	TRBJ2-3	CATSLSTDTQYF	TGTGCCACCAGCCTCAGCACAGATACGCAGTATTTT
-	TRBD1	TRBV19	TRBJ2-6	CASTRTGGVSGANVLTF	TGTGCCAGTACCAGGACAGGGGGCGTTAGTGGGGCCAACGTCCTGACTTTC
-	-	TRBV29-1	TRBJ2-5	CSVQGGETQYF	TGCAGCGTACAGGGAGGAGAGACCCAGTACTTC
-	-	TRBV4-1	TRBJ2-5	CASRDRGKETQYF	TGCGCCAGCCGGGACCGGGGCAAGGAGACCCAGTACTTC
few	-	TRBV12-3/TRBV12-4	TRBJ2-6	CASSFDYTFSGANVLTF	TGTGCCAGCAGTTTTGACTATACATTCTCTGGGGCCAACGTCCTGACTTTC
-	TRBD1	TRBV4-1	TRBJ2-5	CASRRPGTGGRETQYF	TGCGCCAGCAGGCGACCCGGGACAGGAGGAAGAGAGACCCAGTACTTC
few	-	TRBV7-9	TRBJ2-4	CASSLIKNIQYF	TGTGCCAGCAGCTTAATCAAAAACATTCAGTACTTC
many	-	TRBV3-1	TRBJ1-1	CASSQDITLTEAFF	TGTGCCAGCAGCCAAGATATCACCCTCACTGAAGCTTTCTTT
few	TRBD1	TRBV18	TRBJ2-5	CASSRNDRGNQETQYF	TGTGCCAGCTCACGGAATGACAGGGGCAACCAAGAGACCCAGTACTTC
many	TRBD1	TRBV12-3/TRBV12-4	TRBJ1-5	CASSVSPGGSQPQHF	TGTGCCAGCAGCGTATCTCCAGGGGGCAGTCAGCCCCAGCATTTT
many	-	TRBV12-3/TRBV12-4	TRBJ1-1	CASSLARPGVEGAFF	TGTGCCAGCAGTTTAGCCCGACCCGGGGTGGAGGGAGCTTTCTTT
many	-	TRBV20-1	TRBJ1-1	CSVRVNTEAFF	TGCAGTGTCAGAGTGAACACTGAAGCTTTCTTT
few	-	TRBV7-2	TRBJ2-2	CASSLPDSRGLVTGELFF	TGTGCCAGCAGCTTACCTGATTCCCGGGGGCTCGTCACCGGGGAGCTGTTTTTT
many	-	TRBV7-6	TRBJ2-7	CASSPGGGVYEQYF	TGTGCCAGCAGCCCTGGAGGGGGGGTCTACGAGCAGTACTTC
-	-	TRBV20-1	TRBJ1-1	CSARETVNTEAFF	TGCAGTGCTAGAGAGACGGTGAACACTGAAGCTTTCTTT
many	-	TRBV18	TRBJ1-2	CASSPPLTNYGYTF	TGTGCCAGCTCACCACCTTTAACGAACTATGGCTACACCTTC
many	-	TRBV3-1	TRBJ1-1	CASSQGFYTEAFF	TGTGCCAGCAGCCAAGGGTTCTACACTGAAGCTTTCTTT
-	-	TRBV9	TRBJ1-2	CASSDLQGRNYGYTF	TGTGCCAGCAGCGATCTGCAGGGAAGGAACTATGGCTACACCTTC
many	-	TRBV7-7	TRBJ2-1	CASSLALGLGNEQFF	TGTGCCAGCAGCTTAGCTCTGGGTTTGGGCAATGAGCAGTTCTTC
many	-	TRBV7-8	TRBJ2-7	CASSARILNEQYF	TGTGCCAGCAGTGCCAGGATACTAAACGAGCAGTACTTC
many	-	TRBV7-3	TRBJ1-2	CASSPQEGYGYTF	TGTGCCAGCAGCCCACAGGAGGGCTATGGCTACACCTTC
-	-	TRBV6-4	TRBJ2-2	CASSENGENTGELFF	TGTGCCAGCAGTGAAAACGGGGAGAACACCGGGGAGCTGTTTTTT
many	-	TRBV7-2	TRBJ1-1	CASSRGQQYLNTEAFF	TGTGCCAGCAGCCGCGGACAGCAATATTTGAACACTGAAGCTTTCTTT
-	-	TRBV15	TRBJ1-5	CATSRVQRSNQPQHF	TGTGCCACCAGCAGAGTGCAGAGGAGCAATCAGCCCCAGCATTTT
many	-	TRBV27	TRBJ2-7	CASSLARRGGYEQYF	TGTGCCAGCAGTCTTGCCCGCCGAGGAGGCTACGAGCAGTACTTC
-	-	TRBV20-1	TRBJ2-1	CSARVADTSSYNEQFF	TGCAGTGCTAGAGTGGCTGATACAAGCTCCTACAATGAGCAGTTCTTC
few	-	TRBV5-8	TRBJ1-2	CASSLVGGEDGYTF	TGTGCCAGCAGCTTGGTGGGGGGCGAGGATGGCTACACCTTC
few	-	TRBV24-1	TRBJ2-4	CATSPRDPENIQYF	TGTGCCACCAGTCCCCGGGACCCCGAAAACATTCAGTACTTC
-	-	TRBV4-1	TRBJ1-5	CASSQPTAGRNQPQHF	TGCGCCAGCAGCCAGCCCACGGCAGGGCGCAATCAGCCCCAGCATTTT
many	TRBD1	TRBV29-1	TRBJ2-7	CSVITSGGLDVVHEQYF	TGCAGCGTTATCACTTCAGGGGGTCTCGACGTGGTCCACGAGCAGTACTTC
-	-	TRBV15	TRBJ2-7	CATSRGPRAGPYEQYF	TGTGCCACCAGCAGAGGTCCGCGGGCGGGACCCTACGAGCAGTACTTC
many	-	TRBV12-3/TRBV12-4	TRBJ1-4	CASLAGGGEKLFF	TGTGCCAGCCTCGCGGGGGGCGGCGAAAAACTGTTTTTT
many	TRBD1	TRBV6-1	TRBJ2-3	CASSNRGHGADTQYF	TGTGCCAGCAGCAACAGGGGGCATGGGGCAGATACGCAGTATTTT
few	-	TRBV24-1	TRBJ1-4	CATSDDAEKLFF	TGTGCCACCAGTGATGACGCTGAAAAACTGTTTTTT
few	-	TRBV5-1	TRBJ2-1	CASSLNDAGHSYNEQFF	TGCGCCAGCAGCTTGAACGATGCGGGCCACTCCTACAATGAGCAGTTCTTC
few	-	TRBV7-2	TRBJ2-7	CASTGSGRLQYF	TGTGCCAGCACCGGGTCGGGGCGACTGCAGTACTTC
few	-	TRBV18	TRBJ2-5	CASSPGVETQYF	TGTGCCAGCTCACCAGGGGTAGAGACCCAGTACTTC
-	-	TRBV5-1	TRBJ2-3	CASSPWREFSDTQYF	TGCGCCAGCAGCCCCTGGCGTGAGTTTTCAGATACGCAGTATTTT
many	TRBD1	TRBV24-1	TRBJ2-1	CATSDSGTGRDEQFF	TGTGCCACCAGTGATTCCGGGACAGGGAGGGATGAGCAGTTCTTC
-	-	TRBV5-6	TRBJ1-1	CASSVGGGGSTEAFF	TGTGCCAGCAGCGTAGGGGGTGGAGGGTCCACTGAAGCTTTCTTT
few	-	TRBV5-1	TRBJ1-1	CASSYDPGTEAFF	TGCGCCAGCAGTTACGACCCGGGCACTGAAGCTTTCTTT
-	-	TRBV6-1	TRBJ2-7	CATLGAIPHEQYF	TGTGCCACCCTAGGGGCGATCCCCCACGAGCAGTACTTC
-	-	TRBV6-2/TRBV6-3	TRBJ2-2	CASSYWVNTGELFF	TGTGCCAGCAGTTACTGGGTGAACACCGGGGAGCTGTTTTTT
-	-	TRBV7-9	TRBJ2-2	CASSLWGRLETGELFF	TGTGCCAGCAGCCTGTGGGGGCGCCTGGAAACCGGGGAGCTGTTTTTT
-	TRBD1	TRBV5-1	TRBJ2-7	CASSFSGGEQYF	TGTGCCAGCAGTTTTTCAGGGGGCGAGCAGTACTTC
-	TRBD2	TRBV6-2/TRBV6-3	TRBJ2-3	CASSGGVSGVDTQYF	TGTGCCAGCAGTGGGGGGGTTAGCGGGGTGGATACGCAGTATTTT
few	-	TRBV27	TRBJ1-5	CASSLLARGNQPQHF	TGTGCCAGCAGTTTATTAGCTCGGGGTAATCAGCCCCAGCATTTT
many	-	TRBV12-3/TRBV12-4	TRBJ2-7	CASSGWGYEQYF	TGTGCCAGCAGTGGTTGGGGCTACGAGCAGTACTTC
-	TRBD1	TRBV10-3	TRBJ1-3	CASADRGRSGNTIYF	TGTGCCTCGGCGGACAGGGGCCGCTCTGGAAACACCATATATTTT
few	-	TRBV4-1	TRBJ2-5	CASSQGASYQETQYF	TGCGCCAGCAGCCAGGGGGCCTCGTACCAAGAGACCCAGTACTTC